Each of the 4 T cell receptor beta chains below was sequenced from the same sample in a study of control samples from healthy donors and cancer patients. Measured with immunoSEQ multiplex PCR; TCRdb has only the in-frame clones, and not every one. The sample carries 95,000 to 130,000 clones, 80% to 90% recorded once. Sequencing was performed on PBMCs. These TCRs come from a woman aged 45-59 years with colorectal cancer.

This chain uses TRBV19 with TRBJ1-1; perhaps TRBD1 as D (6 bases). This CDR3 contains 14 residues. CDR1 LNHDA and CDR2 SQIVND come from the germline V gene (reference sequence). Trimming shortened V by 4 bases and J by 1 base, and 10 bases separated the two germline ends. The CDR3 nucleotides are TGTGCCAGTAGTAAGCGGACAGAGAACACTGAAGCTTTCTTT. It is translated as CASSKRTENTEAFF.

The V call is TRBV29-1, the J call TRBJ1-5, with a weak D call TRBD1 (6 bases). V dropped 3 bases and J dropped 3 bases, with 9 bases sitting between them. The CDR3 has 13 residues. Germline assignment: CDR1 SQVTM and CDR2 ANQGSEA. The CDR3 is CSVDAGDNQPQHF. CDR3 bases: TGCAGCGTTGATGCAGGGGACAATCAGCCCCAGCATTTT.

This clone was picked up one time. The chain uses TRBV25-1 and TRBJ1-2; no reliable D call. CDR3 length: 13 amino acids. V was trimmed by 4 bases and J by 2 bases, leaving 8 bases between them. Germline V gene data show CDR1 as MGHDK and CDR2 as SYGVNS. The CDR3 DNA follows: TGTGCCAGCAGTGCAGACATAAACTATGGCTACACCTTC. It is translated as CASSADINYGYTF.

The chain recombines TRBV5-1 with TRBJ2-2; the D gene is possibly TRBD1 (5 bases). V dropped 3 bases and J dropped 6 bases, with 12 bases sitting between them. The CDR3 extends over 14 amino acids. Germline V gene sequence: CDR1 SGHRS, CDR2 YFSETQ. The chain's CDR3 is CASSSTVGPGELFF. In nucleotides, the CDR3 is TGCGCCAGCAGCTCGACAGTAGGGCCCGGGGAGCTGTTTTTT.